Each of the 27 T cell receptor gamma chains below was sequenced from the same sample in a study of γδ T cells in repeated Plasmodium falciparum infection. Gammadelta T cells were flow-sorted from PBMC into Vgamma9/Vdelta2+ and Vdelta2-negative populations for bulk analysis. TCRdb applied CATT to the multiplex PCR reads for clone calling. The sample records over 25,000 gamma-chain clones, approximately 2.9% being singletons. Specimen: gamma-delta T cells from blood. The source of these receptors is a pool of human donors (malaria-infected and uninfected, not separated).

This clone was seen many times. This DNA's translation differs at residue 4 from TCRdb's protein, which comes from a much larger clone; a read error is likely, and the protein shown is translated from the DNA. Other DNA sequences in the same sample also yield this CDR3. Here the CDR3 DNA reads TGTGCCTTGCGGGAGCACCAAGAGTTGGGCAAAAAAATCAAGGTATTT. Residues: CALREHQELGKKIKVF. V gene TRGV9 combines with J gene TRGJP. Germline values: CDR1 GITISATS, CDR2 ISYDGTV (reference sequence). The CDR3 covers 16 residues.

This clone was found many times. TCRdb's entry gives the protein of a much larger clone, which mismatches this DNA's translation at residue 11, likely from a read error; the protein reported here is translated from the DNA. The chain is built from TRGV9 and TRGJP. This CDR3 contains 16 residues. Germline values: CDR1 GITISATS, CDR2 ISYDGTV (reference sequence). CDR3 in amino acids: CALWEYQELGRKIKVF. The CDR3 DNA reads as TGTGCCTTGTGGGAGTATCAAGAGTTGGGCAGAAAAATCAAGGTATTT.

Many counts were recorded for this clone. The protein given by TCRdb reflects a much larger clone and differs at residue 8 from this DNA's translation, likely from a read error; the protein shown is the DNA's translation. This chain links TRGV9 with TRGJ1 or TRGJ2. In the absence of a J gene in TCRdb, the DNA was matched to germline to assign it here. The germline gives CDR1 GITISATS, CDR2 ISYDGTV (reference sequence). The CDR3 spans 13 residues. Trimming removed 3 bases from V and 5 bases from J; junction bases left unmatched: 7. The CDR3 sequence: CALWEYRHYKKLF. The CDR3 region has the DNA TGTGCCTTGTGGGAGTATCGCCATTATAAGAAACTCTTT.

This clone is medium-sized. Other DNA sequences of this sample code for an identical CDR3. The rearrangement joins TRGV9 to TRGJ1 or TRGJ2. Germline CDR1 reads GITISATS; CDR2 reads ISYDGTV (reference sequence). This CDR3 contains 13 residues. J gave up 4 bases and V 2 bases, and 5 bases lay outside the gene matches. CDR3 in amino acids: CALWEALYYKKLF. CDR3 nucleotides: TGTGCCTTGTGGGAGGCCCTATATTATAAGAAACTCTTT.

Notes on this clone: The TCRdb protein, from a much larger clone, departs from this DNA's translation at residue 5, likely by read error; the protein shown derives from the DNA. The chain joins TRGV4 to TRGJ1 or TRGJ2. TCRdb offers no J gene call, so here the DNA was matched to germline to obtain one. V shed 5 bases and J 11 bases; nucleotides not matched to a gene: 6. Germline V gives CDR1 EGSTGY, CDR2 YDSYTSSV. This CDR3 has 10 residues. CDR3 nucleotide sequence: TGTGCCACCTGGGGCTCGCAGAAACTCTTT. Translated: CATWGSQKLF.

This clone was seen many times. A far larger clone differs by one base, so this is likely a read error. The chain employs TRGV9 and TRGJ1 or TRGJ2. This CDR3 is built from 10 residues. V shed 0 bases, J shed 16 bases, and the junction held 6 bases outside the gene matches. CDR1 and CDR2 from the germline V gene are GITISATS and ISYDGTV (reference sequence). This CDR3 reads CALWEVGKLF. As DNA, the CDR3 is TGTGCCTTGTGGGAGGTGGGGAAGCTCTTT.

This clone has ten or more counts. This DNA translates differently at residue 3 from the TCRdb protein, which is that of a much larger clone; a read error is likely, and the protein shown is the DNA's own translation. The V and J genes are TRGV8 and TRGJ1 or TRGJ2. Because TCRdb records no J gene, it was assigned here through a match of the DNA to germline. The CDR3 has 13 amino acids. Germline-derived CDR1 and CDR2 are VENAVY and YDSYNSRV. The CDR3 nucleotides are TGTGCCGCCTGGGATTTCTCTTATTATAAGAAACTCTTT. It encodes CAAWDFSYYKKLF.

About this clone itself: This DNA's translation and the protein TCRdb lists, from a much larger clone, do not match at residue 8, likely due to a read error; the protein shown is translated from the DNA. The chain couples TRGV8 to TRGJP2. TCRdb is silent on the J gene; assignment here came from matching the DNA to germline. CDR3 size: 17 residues. Losses at the gene ends were 5 bases for V and 0 bases for J; bases not matched to a gene: 12. CDR1 VENAVY and CDR2 YDSYNSRV come from the germline V gene. CDR3 protein: CATWAIYTYSSDWIKTF. The CDR3 coding sequence is TGTGCCACCTGGGCTATATACACATATAGTAGTGATTGGATCAAGACGTTT.

This clone was seen repeatedly, ten times or more. The CDR3 reads CATHYTTGWFKIF. The CDR3 region has the DNA TGTGCCACCCACTATACCACTGGTTGGTTCAAGATATTT. The rearrangement links TRGV2 to TRGJP1. The CDR3 loop spans 13 amino acids. The J segment lost 0 bases and the V segment lost 9 bases, leaving 4 bases of the junction unmatched. Germline loops: CDR1 EGSNGY, CDR2 YDSYNSKV.

Remarks on this clone: The protein TCRdb lists belongs to a much larger clone and differs from this DNA's translation at residue 3, which points to a read error; the protein shown is made from the DNA. The J gene is TRGJP, the V gene TRGV9. Germline lookup yields CDR1 GITISATS and CDR2 ISYDGTV (reference sequence). The CDR3 sequence is 17 residues long. CDR3 in amino acids: CASWETTPELGKKIKVF. CDR3 DNA sequence: TGTGCCTCGTGGGAGACCACCCCAGAGTTGGGCAAAAAAATCAAGGTATTT.

To note about this clone: The TCRdb record carries a much larger clone's protein, which differs from this DNA's translation at residue 5; a read error is the likely cause, and the protein listed here is the DNA translation. This chain uses TRGV3 with TRGJ1 or TRGJ2. TCRdb lists no J gene, so it was determined here by aligning the DNA to germline. From germline, CDR1 is VTNTFY and CDR2 YDVSTARD (reference sequence). The CDR3 runs to 14 residues. Unmatched junction bases numbered 9, after V lost 5 bases and J lost 2 bases. CDR3 sequence (DNA): TGTGCCACCTGGGGTTACAAAGATTATTATAAGAAACTCTTT. It is translated as CATWGYKDYYKKLF.

Many counts were recorded for this clone. The chain uses TRGV8 and TRGJ1 or TRGJ2. The CDR3 covers 14 residues. Losses at the gene ends were 5 bases for V and 4 bases for J; bases not matched to a gene: 11. The germline V gene encodes CDR1 VENAVY and CDR2 YDSYNSRV. As DNA, the CDR3 is TGTGCCACCTGGGCATACTCCCCGTATTATAAGAAACTCTTT. This gives the protein CATWAYSPYYKKLF.

This clone showed up many times. A far larger clone differs by one base, so this is likely a read error. Other DNA sequences within the sample encode an identical CDR3. The chain joins TRGV2 to TRGJ1 or TRGJ2. The CDR3 sequence is 12 residues long. The germline V gene encodes CDR1 EGSNGY and CDR2 YDSYNSKV. The DNA for the CDR3 is TGTGCCACCTGGGACGGGCCTTATAAGAAGCTCTTT. It translates to CATWDGPYKKLF.

About this clone itself: Translating this DNA gives a protein that differs at residue 5 from the TCRdb one, which belongs to a much larger clone; a read error is likely, and the protein shown is this translation. J is TRGJ1 or TRGJ2 and V is TRGV9. Because TCRdb records no J gene, it was assigned here through a match of the DNA to germline. V lost 5 bases to trimming and J lost 11 bases; unmatched junction nucleotides: 9. The germline V gene encodes CDR1 GITISATS and CDR2 ISYDGTV (reference sequence). There are 11 residues in the CDR3. The CDR3 nucleotides are TGTGCCTTGTGGGGGTCGTACGAGAAACTCTTT. This translates into CALWGSYEKLF.

The table lists this clone with a few counts. A read error likely explains this, since a far larger clone differs by one base. Other DNA sequences in this specimen translate into the identical CDR3. The chain links TRGV5 to TRGJ1 or TRGJ2. The J gene, not given by TCRdb, was assigned here from a germline match of the nucleotide sequence. The CDR3 has 15 amino acids. V was clipped by 0 bases and J by 2 bases; unmatched bases: 7. Germline lookup yields CDR1 VINAFY and CDR2 YDVSNSKD. As DNA, the CDR3 is TGTGCCACCTGGGACAGGCCAGTTGATTATTATAAGAAACTCTTT. It specifies CATWDRPVDYYKKLF.

Details on this clone: This DNA's translation and the protein TCRdb lists, from a much larger clone, do not match at residue 5, likely due to a read error; the protein shown is translated from the DNA. J is TRGJ1 or TRGJ2 and V is TRGV9. As TCRdb names no J gene, one was assigned here on the basis of a DNA match to germline. From germline, CDR1 is GITISATS and CDR2 ISYDGTV (reference sequence). The V and J ends lost 6 bases and 3 bases, in that order; junction bases with no gene match: 8. The length of the CDR3 is 13 residues. This chain's CDR3 is CALWKTTYYKKLF. The CDR3 bases are TGTGCCTTGTGGAAGACAACTTATTATAAGAAACTCTTT.

The sample holds many counts of this clone. The TCRdb protein, from a much larger clone, departs from this DNA's translation at residue 12, likely by read error; the protein shown derives from the DNA. The J gene is uncalled and the V gene is TRGV3. The CDR3 is 14 residues long. Germline lookup yields CDR1 VTNTFY and CDR2 YDVSTARD (reference sequence). The CDR3 bases are TGTGCCACCTGGGACAGGCCAGAATATTATAAGAGACTCTTT. Protein product: CATWDRPEYYKRLF.

As concerns this clone: The TCRdb protein, from a much larger clone, departs from this DNA's translation at residue 4, likely by read error; the protein shown derives from the DNA. This rearrangement joins TRGV9 to TRGJ1 or TRGJ2. The CDR3 is 15 residues long. In germline, CDR1 is GITISATS, CDR2 ISYDGTV (reference sequence). The CDR3 DNA follows: TGTGCCTTGCGGGAGGTGCGAGGAAGAGAGGATAAGAAACTCTTT. This codes for CALREVRGREDKKLF.

This clone came up a few times. The TCRdb record carries a much larger clone's protein, which differs from this DNA's translation at residue 5; a read error is the likely cause, and the protein listed here is the DNA translation. The chain has TRGV9 and TRGJP. As TCRdb names no J gene, one was assigned here on the basis of a DNA match to germline. There are 17 residues in the CDR3. Germline assignment: CDR1 GITISATS and CDR2 ISYDGTV (reference sequence). The CDR3 is CALWKVHSELGKKIKVF. Written as DNA, the CDR3 is TGTGCCTTGTGGAAGGTCCACTCGGAGTTGGGCAAAAAAATCAAGGTATTT.

This clone was recorded many times. The protein recorded in TCRdb matches a much larger clone and deviates from this DNA's translation at residue 5, suggesting a read error; the protein here is obtained by translating the DNA. The rearrangement uses TRGV9 and TRGJ1 or TRGJ2. Since TCRdb gives no J gene, matching the DNA to germline was used here to assign it. The CDR3 totals 13 residues. Looked up from germline, CDR1 is GITISATS and CDR2 is ISYDGTV (reference sequence). V lost 5 bases, J lost 4 bases, and 8 bases stayed unmatched. DNA of the CDR3: TGTGCCTTGTGGGGGGGGGGATATTATAAGAAACTCTTT. Its protein product is CALWGGGYYKKLF.

This clone showed up many times. TCRdb has a much larger clone's protein, which differs at residue 3 from the translation of this DNA, likely because of a read error; what is shown is the protein translated from the DNA. The chain has TRGV4 and TRGJ1 or TRGJ2. The J gene was missing in TCRdb and was found by matching the end of the DNA to germline. Per germline, CDR1 EGSTGY and CDR2 YDSYTSSV. The CDR3 has 12 residues. The CDR3 is CAAWIYWDKKLF. The CDR3 DNA sequence: TGTGCCGCCTGGATCTATTGGGATAAGAAACTCTTT.

Of note for this clone: A read error may produce the germline difference seen at one junction end. The J gene is TRGJ1 or TRGJ2, the V gene TRGV9. Matching the DNA to germline supplied the J gene, which TCRdb does not give. CDR3 length equals 15 residues. Germline V gene lookup returns CDR1 GITISATS and CDR2 ISYDGTV (reference sequence). The CDR3 region has the DNA TGTGCCTTGTGGAGGTGCACTTCCCCTTATTCTAAGAAACTCTTT. This codes for CALWRCTSPYSKKLF.

About this clone: TCRdb pairs this DNA with a much larger clone's protein that differs at residue 5, likely a read error; the protein shown was translated from the DNA. The rearrangement uses TRGV4 and TRGJ1 or TRGJ2. The J gene comes from matching the DNA to germline here; TCRdb lacks it. CDR1 is EGSTGY, CDR2 YDSYTSSV, per germline. The CDR3 loop spans 13 amino acids. CDR3 protein: CATWVGILYKKLF. CDR3 coding DNA: TGTGCCACCTGGGTTGGGATACTCTATAAGAAACTCTTT.

The sample holds many counts of this clone. TCRdb assigns this DNA the protein of a much larger clone, which departs from its translation at residue 6; this likely reflects a read error, and the protein shown comes from translating the DNA. The chain couples TRGV9 to TRGJ1 or TRGJ2. The J gene is absent in TCRdb and was assigned here via DNA matching to germline. Trimming removed 2 bases from V and 7 bases from J; junction bases left unmatched: 11. This CDR3 is built from 14 residues. From germline, CDR1 is GITISATS and CDR2 ISYDGTV (reference sequence). The CDR3, as DNA: TGTGCCTTGTGGGAGGCCCCTCAACCCTATAAGAAACTCTTT. It encodes CALWEAPQPYKKLF.

This clone occurred many times. V usage is TRGV8 and J usage is TRGJP2. Germline CDR1 is VENAVY and CDR2 is YDSYNSRV. Trimming removed 10 bases from V and 9 bases from J; junction bases left unmatched: 5. This CDR3 has 10 residues. The CDR3 here is CATQNWIKTF. Written as DNA, the CDR3 is TGTGCCACACAGAATTGGATCAAGACGTTT.

The chain is built from TRGV9 and TRGJ1 or TRGJ2. As TCRdb names no J gene, one was assigned here on the basis of a DNA match to germline. This CDR3 comprises 11 residues. The V gene's germline CDR1 is GITISATS and CDR2 ISYDGTV (reference sequence). The J segment lost 11 bases and the V segment lost 5 bases, leaving 9 bases of the junction unmatched. The DNA for the CDR3 is TGTGCCTTGTGGGTGAGACCGGAGAAACTCTTT. This sequence encodes CALWVRPEKLF.

This clone was counted ten times or more. A read error is the likely source, as a far larger clone sits one nucleotide away. The same CDR3 is also encoded by other DNA sequences in this sample. The genes are TRGV4 and TRGJ1 or TRGJ2. This CDR3 has 14 amino acids. From germline, CDR1 is EGSTGY and CDR2 YDSYTSSV. CDR3 in DNA: TGTGCCACCTGGGATGGGGCGAATTATTATAAGAAGCTCTTT. Translating it yields CATWDGANYYKKLF.